This T cell receptor beta chain was sequenced for a study of identical twins. Study outcomes and limitations: Conclusions rested on cross-sectional statistics rather than following the same donors.

This clonotype was counted between two and nine times. The antigen remains undetermined. MiXCR, run by TCRdb on the 5' RACE reads, gives a single entry per CDR3 protein. The sample contains 1.5 million or so distinct CDR3 sequences, roughly a third of which appear only once. This CDR3 has 15 residues. Germline assignment: CDR1 MNHEY and CDR2 SVGAGI. Losses at the gene ends were 2 bases for V and 4 bases for J; bases not matched to a gene: 5. The source material was cord blood. The V call is TRBV6-5, the J call TRBJ2-5; 9 bases map to TRBD1. The sequence derives from a newborn girl in good health. The CDR3, as DNA: TGTGCCAGCAGTTACGGGGACAGGGTGGGAGAGACCCAGTACTTC. Translated: CASSYGDRVGETQYF.